A selection of T cell receptor beta chains follows, all from one sample in a study of control samples from healthy donors and cancer patients. Clones were read by immunoSEQ multiplex PCR, and TCRdb kept only the in-frame ones, dropping some. The profile covers 160,000 or so clones, with approximately 90% appearing a single time and less than 0.75% taken by the ten largest. The sample comprised blood. These receptors originate from a woman in her twenties or thirties in good health. The CDR3 runs from the conserved cysteine through the conserved F or W. Fields, in order: V gene, J gene, CDR3 length, CDR3 protein.

v_call: TRBV28; j_call: TRBJ2-6; cdr3_length: 18; cdr3_aa: CASSPHGERDSGANVLTF
v_call: TRBV24-1; j_call: TRBJ2-1; cdr3_length: 15; cdr3_aa: CATSDSTRVDNEQFF
v_call: TRBV7-2; j_call: TRBJ2-2; cdr3_length: 17; cdr3_aa: CASSLMWAGGNTGELFF
v_call: TRBV10-1; j_call: TRBJ2-1; cdr3_length: 18; cdr3_aa: CASSPTPSWEEARNEQFF
v_call: TRBV30; j_call: TRBJ1-6; cdr3_length: 13; cdr3_aa: CAALQGVNSPLHF
v_call: TRBV7-9; j_call: TRBJ2-3; cdr3_length: 19; cdr3_aa: CASISTLGKGSLFTDTQYF
v_call: TRBV28; j_call: TRBJ2-2; cdr3_length: 14; cdr3_aa: CASSLQGFHGELFF
v_call: TRBV2; j_call: TRBJ2-5; cdr3_length: 16; cdr3_aa: CASIRGQGARRETQYF
v_call: TRBV27; j_call: TRBJ1-5; cdr3_length: 12; cdr3_aa: CASSFRGQPQHF
v_call: TRBV4-2; j_call: TRBJ2-1; cdr3_length: 15; cdr3_aa: CASSLGTGLLNEQFF
v_call: TRBV4-1; j_call: TRBJ2-4; cdr3_length: 18; cdr3_aa: CASSQALRQGAGKNIQYF
v_call: TRBV14; j_call: TRBJ1-1; cdr3_length: 14; cdr3_aa: CASSLTNMNTEAFF
v_call: TRBV19; j_call: TRBJ1-2; cdr3_length: 11; cdr3_aa: CASSSDAGYTF
v_call: TRBV18; j_call: TRBJ1-5; cdr3_length: 14; cdr3_aa: CASSSGRTNQPQHF
v_call: TRBV28; j_call: TRBJ2-7; cdr3_length: 15; cdr3_aa: CASSRIDRGRDEQYF
v_call: TRBV7-2; j_call: TRBJ2-7; cdr3_length: 15; cdr3_aa: CASSWTGGRAYEQYF
v_call: TRBV7-9; j_call: TRBJ2-1; cdr3_length: 17; cdr3_aa: CASSSGTSGSSYNEQFF